The subject of this entry is one T cell receptor beta chain. The target antigen is unknown. Each subset's genomic DNA was shared equally among a number of immunoSEQ plates. Sequenced by immunoSEQ multiplex PCR; TCRdb stores in-frame clones only, minus some. The data show 2 million to 2.5 million clones, with 93% seen just once and around 0.4% held by the top ten. The data originate from a study of shared clonotypes between healthy human individuals. The study's findings and limits: In four donors, around 5% of naive CD4 clonotypes appeared in common. Clonotypes not shared had lower generation probabilities than those common to all four donors.

Germline loops: CDR1 MDHEN, CDR2 SYDVKM. This CDR3 is 14 amino acids long. V was cut by 2 bases and J by 6 bases, with 10 bases left in between. The J gene is TRBJ2-2, the V gene TRBV28; D gene uncertain. Sequenced sample: naive CD4+ T cells from PBMCs. Subset denoted: CD45RA+ positively selected. This TCR was sampled from a man between 18 and 29 years old in good health. Some clones in this sample may be carry-over from other donors' samples. Written as DNA, the CDR3 is TGTGCCAGCAGTTTAGGGCACAGCCCCGGGGAGCTGTTTTTT. This codes for CASSLGHSPGELFF.